The present entry profiles one T cell receptor (beta chain) with its context. Its antigen is as yet unknown. Sequenced by immunoSEQ multiplex PCR; TCRdb stores in-frame clones only, minus some. This sample carries about 71,000 clones, about 88% of them seen once, and the ten largest clones take roughly 1.1%. The record originates from a study of OX40 agonist ivuxolimab in advanced cancers. Study-wide findings and caveats: CD8+ T cells (on average) carried more expanded clones than CD4+ T cells.

Trimming left V 7 bases short and J 0 bases short, with 17 bases between. The germline V gene has CDR1 SGHKS and CDR2 YYEKEE (reference sequence). This CDR3 has 15 residues. The material sequenced was CD4+ or CD8+ T cells sorted from blood, taken in a trial of the OX40 agonist ivuxolimab. The sequence was obtained from an adult with an advanced solid tumor such as melanoma, head and neck, liver or kidney cancer. The chain has TRBV5-5 and TRBJ2-7; D is ambiguous. The CDR3 DNA reads TGTGCCAGCGCCTCCAGCCTTAGCCTCTCCTACGAGCAGTACTTC. Its protein product is CASASSLSLSYEQYF. The full variable domain, with the rest looked up from reference TRBV5-5 and TRBJ2-7, is DAGVTQSPTHLIKTRGQQVTLRCSPISGHKSVSWYQQVLGQGPQFIFQYYEKEERGRGNFPDRFSARQFPNYSSELNVNALLLGDSALYLCASASSLSLSYEQYFGPGTRLTVT.